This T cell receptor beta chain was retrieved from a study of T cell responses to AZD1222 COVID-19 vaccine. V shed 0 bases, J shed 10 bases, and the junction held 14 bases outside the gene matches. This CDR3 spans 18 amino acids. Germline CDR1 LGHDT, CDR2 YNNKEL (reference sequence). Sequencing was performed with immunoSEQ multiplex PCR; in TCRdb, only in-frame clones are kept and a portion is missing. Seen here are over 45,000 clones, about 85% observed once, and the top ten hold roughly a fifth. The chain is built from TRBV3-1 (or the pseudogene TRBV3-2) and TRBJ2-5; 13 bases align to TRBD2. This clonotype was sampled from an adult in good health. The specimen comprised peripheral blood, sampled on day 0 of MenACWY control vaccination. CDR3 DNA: TGTGCCAGCAGCCAAGAGGGACTAGCGGGATCCAACCTGGGGGACCAGTACTTC. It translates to CASSQEGLAGSNLGDQYF.